The clone carrying this T cell receptor (beta chain) was picked up one time. What it binds is not known. These data come from a study of shared clonotypes between healthy human individuals. Turning to the study itself: CD4 naive and CD4 memory each took three plates per donor, while CD8 naive took two and CD8 memory one.

Study-wide results and limits: Rarefaction demonstrated incomplete sorted-subset sequencing despite large depth.

Execution of the assay was at deep level. Sequenced by immunoSEQ multiplex PCR; TCRdb stores in-frame clones only, minus some. This table has under 85,000 clones, 62% appearing once. V was pared by 4 bases and J by 4 bases, with 7 bases of the junction left unmatched. The length of the CDR3 is 15 residues. The germline gives CDR1 MNHEY, CDR2 SMNVEV (reference sequence). The sequence derives from a man aged 25 to 40 in good health. The chain has TRBV27 and TRBJ2-1, with 7 bases matching TRBD2. Material for sequencing was memory CD8+ T cells sorted from blood. As to subset: CD45RO+ cells pooled with CCR7-negative TemRA cells. The CDR3: CASSSRTSGYNEQFF. CDR3 DNA: TGTGCCAGCAGTTCAAGGACTAGTGGTTACAATGAGCAGTTCTTC.